This T cell receptor (beta chain) emerged from a study of control samples from healthy donors and cancer patients. Unmatched junction bases numbered 2, after V lost 6 bases and J lost 3 bases. The CDR3 is 12 amino acids. Germline CDR1 is SGHRS and CDR2 is YFSETQ. Sequencing was performed with immunoSEQ multiplex PCR; in TCRdb, only in-frame clones are kept and a portion is missing. The sample lists 65,000 to 100,000 clones; 91% were seen once. Sequencing used blood. The TCR sequence derives from a man aged 50-60 years in good health. This chain connects TRBV5-1 to TRBJ2-7, with 8 bases aligning to TRBD1. In DNA, the CDR3 is TGCGCCAGCATAGGACAGGGCTACGAGCAGTACTTC. Amino acid sequence: CASIGQGYEQYF. The whole variable domain, remainder taken from reference TRBV5-1 and TRBJ2-7, is KAGVTQTPRYLIKTRGQQVTLSCSPISGHRSVSWYQQTPGQGLQFLFEYFSETQRNKGNFPGRFSGRQFSNSRSEMNVSTLELGDSALYLCASIGQGYEQYFGPGTRLTVT.